This T cell receptor (beta chain) was found in a study of T cell changes during pregnancy in multiple sclerosis. Here immunoSEQ multiplex PCR was the method, and the copy in TCRdb shows in-frame clones only, minus some. The table shows approximately 100,000 clones, with roughly nine tenths occurring only once. CDR1 and CDR2 from the germline V gene are MNHNS and SASEGT. CDR3 length: 15 amino acids. V was trimmed by 6 bases and J by 5 bases, leaving 16 bases between them. This receptor was identified in a female donor with multiple sclerosis, enrolled in a pregnancy study. This sequence joins TRBV6-1 and TRBJ2-2; perhaps TRBD1 as D (6 bases). This sample comprised peripheral blood, obtained after pregnancy. The CDR3 bases are TGTGCCAGCAGGGATACCGGGACAATTACCGGGGAGCTGTTTTTT. Translated: CASRDTGTITGELFF.